This paragraph reports one TCR beta chain. Germline CDR1 MDHEN, CDR2 SYDVKM. This CDR3 has 13 amino acids. V dropped 10 bases and J dropped 12 bases, with 21 bases sitting between them. The data belong to a study of blood T cell repertoires in COVID-19. The table came from immunoSEQ multiplex PCR; TCRdb's copy has only in-frame clones and leaves some out. The table has some 150,000 clones, around 84% seen once. Sequencing was performed on PBMCs or T cells enriched from blood (not recorded which). The TCR was taken from a man aged 50 or older who had recovered from COVID-19. The chain links TRBV28 to TRBJ1-4; D unresolved. Here the CDR3 reads CATYGVVRAELFF. DNA of the CDR3: TGTGCCACCTACGGGGTCGTCCGGGCGGAACTGTTTTTT. Combining the CDR3 with reference TRBV28 and TRBJ1-4 gives the whole variable domain DVKVTQSSRYLVKRTGEKVFLECVQDMDHENMFWYRQDPGLGLRLIYFSYDVKMKEKGDIPEGYSVSREKKERFSLILESASTNQTSMYLCATYGVVRAELFFGSGTQLSVL.